This T cell receptor beta chain was found in a study of response to subunit inactivated influenza vaccine. This clonotype was picked up a small number of times. TCRdb re-called the RT-PCR reads with MiXCR, one entry per CDR3 protein. The sample yields about 570,000 distinct CDR3 sequences, approximately 10% seen once. CDR1 and CDR2 (germline): KGHSH, LQKENI. The CDR3 length is 15 residues. Germline trimming cut 5 bases from V and 2 bases from J; bases unmatched to any gene: 8. A further study also used this sample, focusing on T cells expressing NK-cell markers. From that second work: In generating TCR beta cDNA, 5'RACE template switching with UMIs was used. Underlying the TCR beta repertoires were sorted CD3+CD56+NKG2C+, CD3+CD56+NKG2C- and CD3+CD56-NKG2C+ T cells. Seven of the eight sequenced donors were classified as HCMV-seropositive, and one was classified as seronegative. The CD3+CD56-NKG2C+ fraction was also led by these clonotypes in a few donors.

The sequences come from PBMCs from blood, collected on the day of vaccination. The source of this sequence is a man in his forties or fifties who received an inactivated influenza vaccine. The chain couples TRBV18 to TRBJ2-7; 8 bases fit TRBD1. In DNA, the CDR3 is TGTGCCAGCTCAGCGACCGACAGGGGTACCTACGAGCAGTACTTC. Its translation: CASSATDRGTYEQYF.